These 5 T cell receptor beta chains share one sample of origin, sequenced in a study of identical twins. TCRdb reanalysed the 5' RACE reads using MiXCR and keeps one entry per CDR3 protein. The sample has hundreds of thousands of distinct CDR3 sequences; about 24% are singletons. This sample also appeared in a second study, on T cells expressing NK-cell markers.

The sequenced sample was CD4+ T cells sorted from blood. Source of these receptors: a woman younger than 35 in good health.

This rearrangement joins TRBV7-2 to TRBJ2-3; 8 nucleotides line up with TRBD2. From germline, CDR1 is SGHTA and CDR2 FQGNSA. The CDR3 covers 16 residues. With V trimmed by 1 base and J by 2 bases, 5 bases remained unmatched. The CDR3 spells CASSLVLAASTDTQYF. Written as DNA, the CDR3 is TGTGCCAGCAGCTTAGTACTAGCGGCGTCCACAGATACGCAGTATTTT. The variable domain in full, completed from reference TRBV7-2 and TRBJ2-3, reads GAGVSQSPSNKVTEKGKDVELRCDPISGHTALYWYRQSLGQGLEFLIYFQGNSAPDKSGLPSDRFSAERTGGSVSTLTIQRTQQEDSAVYLCASSLVLAASTDTQYFGPGTRLTVL.

The table lists this clonotype with many counts. The CDR3 sequence: CASSLQGQGYEQYF. In DNA, the CDR3 is TGTGCCAGCAGTTTACAGGGACAGGGGTACGAGCAGTACTTC. The V call is TRBV12-3 or TRBV12-4, the J call TRBJ2-7, with 10 bases that match TRBD1. V shed 2 bases, J shed 4 bases, and the junction held 2 bases outside the gene matches. The CDR3 has 14 residues.

This clonotype was recorded a few times. The chain employs TRBV20-1 and TRBJ2-5, with TRBD1 as a possible D gene (5 bases). CDR1 is DFQATT, CDR2 SNEGSKA, per germline (reference sequence). Trimming took off 6 bases at V and 4 bases at J, with 15 bases between the two ends. The CDR3 contains 13 residues. This CDR3 is CSATGHAAETQYF. For the CDR3, the DNA is TGCAGTGCAACCGGACATGCAGCAGAGACCCAGTACTTC.

This clonotype has more than one count but fewer than ten. The DNA of the CDR3 is TGTGCCAGCAGTGTTCAGGGGGTGAATTCACCCCTCCACTTT. This sequence encodes CASSVQGVNSPLHF. The J gene is TRBJ1-6, the V gene TRBV2; 7 bases are shared with TRBD1. CDR1 and CDR2 from the germline V gene are SNHLY and FYNNEI. Trimming cost V 4 bases and J 7 bases; bases outside gene matches: 4. The CDR3 sequence is 14 residues long.

CDR3 nucleotides: TGCGCCAGCAGCCAAGAGCACCGGCGCACAGATACGCAGTATTTT. Its protein product is CASSQEHRRTDTQYF. V and J are TRBV4-3 and TRBJ2-3; no firm D call. CDR3 length: 15 amino acids. The V gene lost 0 bases and the J gene lost 1 base, with 8 bases spanning the gap. CDR1 and CDR2 from the germline V gene are LGHNA and YSLEER.